This TCR beta chain was sequenced during a study of T cell repertoires in cytomegalovirus infection. Overall study: Recently identified HLA-C-restricted CMV epitopes and well-studied HLA-B-restricted CMV epitopes were used by the study. Signatures in public TCR beta sequences pointed to both CMV infection and matching HLA type. Study outcomes and limitations: Dominating the ex vivo response were TCR beta clonotypes that were CMV-specific and HLA-C-restricted. Based on cumulative public TCR beta family frequency, carriers of CMV plus the relevant HLA were identified.

This clonotype was seen repeatedly, ten times or more. Its specificity is not known. Via MiXCR, TCRdb re-called the reads, giving one row per CDR3 protein. The sample lists a few hundred thousand distinct CDR3 sequences, approximately 40% occurring once. V was cut by 3 bases and J by 3 bases, with 11 bases left in between. The CDR3 is made up of 14 amino acids. Germline CDR1 SGHKS, CDR2 YYEKEE (reference sequence). The chain links TRBV5-5 to TRBJ2-3; possibly TRBD2 for D (5 bases). The input for sequencing was cultured PBMCs, taken from culture after CMV antigen stimulation. This sequence originates from a human donor in good health (CMV status not recorded). Some clones in this sample may be carry-over from other donors' samples. Written as DNA, the CDR3 is TGTGCCAGCAGCTGGACTTTTGGGACAGATACGCAGTATTTT. Translated, it gives CASSWTFGTDTQYF.